This T cell receptor (beta chain) was observed in a study of early T cells in non-severe SARS-CoV-2 infection. V was shortened by 3 bases and J by 2 bases, with 12 bases between the two germline ends. The CDR3 totals 15 residues. Germline V gene sequence: CDR1 SGDLS, CDR2 YYNGEE. Individual cDNA molecules were tagged with unique molecular identifiers. TCRdb itself ran the 5' RACE reads through MiXCR, one entry per CDR3 protein. The sample records roughly 53,000 distinct CDR3 sequences, roughly a tenth being singletons. At least ten counts were recorded for this clonotype. The chain recombines TRBV9 with TRBJ2-1; no reliable D call. The TCR originated in an adult who was a healthcare worker with PCR-confirmed SARS-CoV-2 infection or an uninfected control (not recorded which). The sample consisted of whole blood. CDR3 DNA sequence: TGTGCCAGCAGCGCTACTATGATACCCTACAATGAGCAGTTCTTC. It codes for CASSATMIPYNEQFF.